The source of this TCR beta chain is a study of Graves' ophthalmopathy and Graves' hyperthyroidism. Study conclusions and caveats: Sensitivity reached 55% to 71% and specificity 72.22% when the model predicted ophthalmopathy progression.

Stable hyperthyroidism denotes an absence of ophthalmopathy throughout 18 months of follow-up. The CDR3 has 14 amino acids. V was clipped by 7 bases and J by 5 bases, with 17 bases between them. This clonotype was counted a single time. Its antigen remains unknown. Using RNA transcripts, the TCR beta CDR3 regions were amplified. An initial RT-PCR round employing HTBI primers preceded a second-round multiplex PCR. Using its own MiXCR run on the multiplex PCR reads, TCRdb lists one record per CDR3 protein. The data hold about 400,000 distinct CDR3 sequences, with around a fifth observed a single time. The chain employs TRBV12-3 or TRBV12-4 and TRBJ1-2, with a weak D call TRBD1 (5 bases). Sequencing was carried out using peripheral blood. The receptor was derived from a young woman with stable Graves' hyperthyroidism. The CDR3: CASKSHLGVYGYTF. CDR3 coding DNA: TGTGCCAGCAAAAGCCACCTGGGGGTTTATGGCTACACCTTC.